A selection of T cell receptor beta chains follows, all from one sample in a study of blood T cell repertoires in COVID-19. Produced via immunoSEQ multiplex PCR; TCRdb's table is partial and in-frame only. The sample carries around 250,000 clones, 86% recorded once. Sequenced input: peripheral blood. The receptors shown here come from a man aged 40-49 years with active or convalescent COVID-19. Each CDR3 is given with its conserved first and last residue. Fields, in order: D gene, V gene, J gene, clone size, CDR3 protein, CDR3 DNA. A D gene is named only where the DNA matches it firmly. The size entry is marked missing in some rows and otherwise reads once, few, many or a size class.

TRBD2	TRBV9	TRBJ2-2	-	CASSVSGKEGGELFF	TGTGCCAGCAGCGTTAGCGGGAAGGAGGGCGGGGAGCTGTTTTTT
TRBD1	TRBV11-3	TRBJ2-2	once	CASTSRGTGELFF	TGTGCCAGCACCTCCAGGGGGACCGGGGAGCTGTTTTTT
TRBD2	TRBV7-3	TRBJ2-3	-	CASSLMAGGVDTQYF	TGTGCCAGCAGCTTAATGGCGGGAGGGGTAGATACGCAGTATTTT
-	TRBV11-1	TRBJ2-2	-	CASSPPPASGTGELFF	TGTGCCAGCAGCCCTCCCCCGGCTTCGGGGACCGGGGAGCTGTTTTTT
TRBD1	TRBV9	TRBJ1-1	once	CASSVGTGTGTEAFF	TGTGCCAGCAGCGTAGGGACAGGGACTGGGACTGAAGCTTTCTTT
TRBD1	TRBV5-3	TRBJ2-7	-	CARSLVFRTGIYEQYF	TGTGCCAGAAGCTTAGTTTTTAGGACAGGGATCTACGAGCAGTACTTC
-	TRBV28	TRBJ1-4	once	CASSPGSTTNEKLFF	TGTGCCAGCAGTCCCGGGTCTACAACTAATGAAAAACTGTTTTTT
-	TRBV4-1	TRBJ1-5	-	CASSQDRGDQPQHF	TGCGCCAGCAGCCAAGATCGCGGGGACCAGCCCCAGCATTTT
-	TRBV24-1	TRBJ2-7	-	CATSDSTVDPYEQYF	TGTGCCACCAGTGACTCAACAGTCGACCCCTACGAGCAGTACTTC
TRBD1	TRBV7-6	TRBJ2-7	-	CASSSGQGGIYEQYF	TGTGCCAGCAGCTCGGGACAGGGGGGGATCTACGAGCAGTACTTC
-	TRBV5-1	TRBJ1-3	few	CASSSGSGGNTIYF	TGCGCCAGCAGTTCCGGCTCGGGGGGAAACACCATATATTTT